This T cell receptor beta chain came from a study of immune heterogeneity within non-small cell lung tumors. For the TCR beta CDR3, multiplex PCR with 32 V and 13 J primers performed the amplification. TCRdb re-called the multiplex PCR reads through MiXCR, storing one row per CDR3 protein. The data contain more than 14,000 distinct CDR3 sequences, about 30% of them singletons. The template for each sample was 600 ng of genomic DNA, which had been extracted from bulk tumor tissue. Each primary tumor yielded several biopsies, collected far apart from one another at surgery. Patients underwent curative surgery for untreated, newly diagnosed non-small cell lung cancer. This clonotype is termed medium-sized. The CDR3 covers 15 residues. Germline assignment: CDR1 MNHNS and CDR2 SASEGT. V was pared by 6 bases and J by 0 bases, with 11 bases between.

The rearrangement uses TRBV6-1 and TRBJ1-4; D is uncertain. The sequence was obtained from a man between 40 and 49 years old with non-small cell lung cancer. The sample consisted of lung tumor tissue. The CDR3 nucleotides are TGTGCCAGCAGCCCAGGTTGGGCAACTAATGAAAAACTGTTTTTT. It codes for CASSPGWATNEKLFF.